This passage covers 13 T cell receptor beta chains from one sample sequenced in a study of T cell responses to AZD1222 COVID-19 vaccine. Using immunoSEQ multiplex PCR, the repertoire was profiled, and TCRdb retains in-frame clones only, with some absent. The sample contains some 80,000 clones, about 84% of which appear only once. The specimen comprised peripheral blood, sampled on day 0 of AZD1222 vaccination. All receptors derive from an adult in good health.

This chain uses TRBV5-6 with TRBJ2-7, with TRBD1 identical over 7 bases. CDR1 is SGHDT and CDR2 is YYEEEE in the germline V gene. This CDR3 spans 14 amino acids. Trimming removed 6 bases from V and 2 bases from J; junction bases left unmatched: 8. CDR3: CASTPTGSPYEQYF. CDR3 DNA sequence: TGTGCCAGCACCCCGACAGGGAGCCCCTACGAGCAGTACTTC.

The chain uses TRBV6-5 and TRBJ2-1, with 7 nucleotides matching TRBD1. Germline V lookup: CDR1 MNHEY, CDR2 SVGAGI. V trimming: 8 bases; J trimming: 5 bases; junction bases outside the gene matches: 9. The CDR3 totals 14 residues. The CDR3, as DNA: TGTGCCAGCGAGAACAGGGGAAAGGACAATGAGCAGTTCTTC. This sequence encodes CASENRGKDNEQFF.

The chain couples TRBV6-5 to TRBJ1-3, with unresolved D. This CDR3 region has 16 residues. Trimming left V 0 bases short and J 0 bases short, with 9 bases between. Germline V CDR1 and CDR2: MNHEY, SVGAGI. The CDR3 loop reads CASSYSRLHSGNTIYF. CDR3 DNA sequence: TGTGCCAGCAGTTACTCTAGACTCCACTCTGGAAACACCATATATTTT.

The chain joins TRBV4-1 to TRBJ2-7; the D is unclear. Trimming removed 0 bases from V and 1 base from J, with 10 bases in between. Germline lookup yields CDR1 MGHRA and CDR2 YSYEKL. The CDR3 runs 15 residues. This chain's CDR3 is CASSQDRGSSYEQYF. For the CDR3, the DNA is TGCGCCAGCAGCCAAGACCGTGGCAGTTCCTACGAGCAGTACTTC.

This clone has more than one count but fewer than ten. V is TRBV27 and J is TRBJ1-2; 10 positions match TRBD1. The CDR3 has 17 residues. V was pared by 5 bases and J by 4 bases, with 13 bases of the junction left unmatched. CDR1 is MNHEY, CDR2 SMNVEV, per germline (reference sequence). CDR3 protein: CASSPRQGASVPYGYTF. CDR3 nucleotides: TGTGCCAGCAGTCCCCGACAGGGGGCGTCAGTTCCCTATGGCTACACCTTC.

The gene calls are TRBV18 and TRBJ1-2; no firm D call. V lost 4 bases and J 5 bases, leaving 14 bases between the germline ends. Germline lookup yields CDR1 KGHSH and CDR2 LQKENI. CDR3 length equals 14 residues. CDR3 region: CASSLNSGEYGYTF. CDR3 bases: TGTGCCAGCTCACTCAACTCGGGAGAGTATGGCTACACCTTC.

This sequence joins TRBV6-2 or TRBV6-3 and TRBJ1-4; D not certain. Trimming pared 2 bases from V and 6 bases from J, leaving 7 bases between. Germline V gene data show CDR1 as MNHEY and CDR2 as SVGEGT. This CDR3 has 13 residues. CDR3 in DNA: TGTGCCAGCAGTTACGGAGGGTATGAAAAACTGTTTTTT. Translating it yields CASSYGGYEKLFF.

The CDR3 DNA reads TGCGCCAGCAGCTTAAGGCCAGGGGACTATCAGCCCCAGCATTTT. The encoded protein is CASSLRPGDYQPQHF. The rearrangement joins TRBV5-1 to TRBJ1-5; weak D call: TRBD1 (6 bases). The CDR3 is 15 residues long. CDR1 is SGHRS, CDR2 YFSETQ, per germline. V lost 2 bases and J lost 5, with 14 bases in between. The variable domain in full, completed from reference TRBV5-1 and TRBJ1-5, reads KAGVTQTPRYLIKTRGQQVTLSCSPISGHRSVSWYQQTPGQGLQFLFEYFSETQRNKGNFPGRFSGRQFSNSRSEMNVSTLELGDSALYLCASSLRPGDYQPQHFGDGTRLSIL.

The chain employs TRBV6-5 and TRBJ1-1, with D tentatively TRBD1 (5 bases). CDR1 is MNHEY and CDR2 is SVGAGI in the germline V gene. V shed 2 bases and J shed 1 base, with 8 bases lying between them. CDR3 size: 14 residues. CDR3 nucleotide sequence: TGTGCCAGCAGTTACGGGAGGGGGAACACTGAAGCTTTCTTT. This codes for CASSYGRGNTEAFF.

This rearrangement joins TRBV9 to TRBJ1-6; D is uncertain. The CDR3 spans 17 residues. Germline V gives CDR1 SGDLS, CDR2 YYNGEE. V was trimmed by 8 bases and J by 0 bases, leaving 18 bases between them. The CDR3 loop reads CASSRSGQSSYNSPLHF. DNA of the CDR3: TGTGCCAGTTCGAGATCGGGCCAAAGCTCCTATAATTCACCCCTCCACTTT.

J is TRBJ2-3 and V is TRBV4-1; the D is unclear. V dropped 0 bases and J dropped 2 bases, with 6 bases sitting between them. Germline V gene lookup returns CDR1 MGHRA and CDR2 YSYEKL. This CDR3 region has 14 residues. The CDR3 nucleotides are TGCGCCAGCAGCCAAGAGGGGAACACAGATACGCAGTATTTT. Protein: CASSQEGNTDTQYF.

The chain joins TRBV7-8 to TRBJ1-3; TRBD1 is a possible D gene (6 bases). CDR1 is SGHVS, CDR2 FQNEAQ, per germline. Trimming took off 5 bases at V and 4 bases at J, with 18 bases between the two ends. This CDR3 is 16 amino acids long. The CDR3 coding sequence is TGTGCCAGCAGCGGACGATCACAGGGAACAGGAAACACCATATATTTT. It specifies CASSGRSQGTGNTIYF.

This rearrangement joins TRBV15 to TRBJ2-1; maybe TRBD1 (6 bases). V was shortened by 0 bases and J by 7 bases, with 7 bases between the two germline ends. The CDR3 loop spans 13 amino acids. Germline CDR1 reads LNHNV; CDR2 reads YYDKDF (reference sequence). The CDR3 DNA reads as TGTGCCACCAGCAGAGATAGGGGGAATGAGCAGTTCTTC. Amino acid sequence: CATSRDRGNEQFF. Based on the CDR3 plus reference TRBV15 and TRBJ2-1, the full variable domain is DAMVIQNPRYQVTQFGKPVTLSCSQTLNHNVMYWYQQKSSQAPKLLFHYYDKDFNNEADTPDNFQSRRPNTSFCFLDIRSPGLGDTAMYLCATSRDRGNEQFFGPGTRLTVL.